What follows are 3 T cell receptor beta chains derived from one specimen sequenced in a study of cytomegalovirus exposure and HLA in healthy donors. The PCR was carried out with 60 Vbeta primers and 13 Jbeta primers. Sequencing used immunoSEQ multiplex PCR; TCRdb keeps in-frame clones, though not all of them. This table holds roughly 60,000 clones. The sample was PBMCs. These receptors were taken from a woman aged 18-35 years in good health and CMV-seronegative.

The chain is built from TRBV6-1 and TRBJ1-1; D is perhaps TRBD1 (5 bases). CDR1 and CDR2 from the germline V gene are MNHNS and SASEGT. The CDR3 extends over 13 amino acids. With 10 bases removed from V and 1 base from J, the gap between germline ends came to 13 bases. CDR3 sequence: CAIIDSQNTEAFF. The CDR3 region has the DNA TGTGCCATCATAGACAGCCAGAACACTGAAGCTTTCTTT.

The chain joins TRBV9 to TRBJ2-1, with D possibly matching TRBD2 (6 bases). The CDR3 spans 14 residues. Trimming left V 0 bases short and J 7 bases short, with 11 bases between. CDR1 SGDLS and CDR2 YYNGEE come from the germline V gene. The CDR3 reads CASSVGGRSNEQFF. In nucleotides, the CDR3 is TGTGCCAGCAGCGTAGGAGGGAGGTCAAATGAGCAGTTCTTC.

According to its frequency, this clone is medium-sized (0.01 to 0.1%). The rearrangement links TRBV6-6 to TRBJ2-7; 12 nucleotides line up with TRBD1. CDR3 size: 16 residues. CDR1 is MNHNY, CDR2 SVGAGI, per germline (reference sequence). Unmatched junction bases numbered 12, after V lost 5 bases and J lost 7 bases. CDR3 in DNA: TGTGCCAGCAGTCCCCTCCTCCGGGACAGGGGGCAAGAGCAGTACTTC. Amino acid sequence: CASSPLLRDRGQEQYF.